Sequencing of this T cell receptor (beta chain) was carried out in a study of OX40 agonist ivuxolimab in advanced cancers. Study information: Aged about 20 to 80 with a mean of about 60 years, they were roughly 83% male. Whole-study findings and limits: CD8+ T cells were the subset that, on average, had more expanded clones than CD4+. Antigen specificity was not determined for the expanded peripheral T cells.

Remarks on this clone: Its target is unknown.

The germline V gene has CDR1 KGHSH and CDR2 LQKENI. The V end was cut by 5 bases, the J end by 7 bases, with 17 bases between. The length of the CDR3 is 15 residues. The protocol was immunoSEQ multiplex PCR, while the TCRdb copy is restricted to in-frame clones and leaves out a portion. Of 60,000 to 85,000 clones listed, about 93% are singletons. The sequence derives from an adult with an advanced solid tumor such as melanoma, head and neck, liver or kidney cancer. This chain links TRBV18 with TRBJ1-4; possible D gene TRBD1, 5 bases. The sequencing here drew on CD4+ or CD8+ T cells sorted from blood, taken in a trial of the OX40 agonist ivuxolimab. The CDR3 loop reads CASSSRQPQGEKLFF. DNA for the CDR3: TGTGCCAGCTCATCCCGCCAGCCGCAGGGTGAAAAACTGTTTTTT.